This is a list of T cell receptor beta chains from one sample in a study of early T cells in non-severe SARS-CoV-2 infection. TCRdb re-called the 5' RACE reads with MiXCR, one entry per CDR3 protein. The top ten hold 10% of the sample, which has tens of thousands of distinct CDR3 sequences, approximately 10% seen once. The material sequenced was whole blood. The receptor source for this set is an adult who was a healthcare worker with PCR-confirmed SARS-CoV-2 infection or an uninfected control (not recorded which). The CDR3 runs from the conserved cysteine through the conserved F or W. D genes are given only for firm matches. The listing skips clone size in some rows; elsewhere it reads once, few, many or a size class.

v_gene: TRBV5-1
d_gene: TRBD1
abundance: .
j_gene: TRBJ1-4
CDR3aa: CASSGGQGREKLFF
CDR3nt: TGCGCCAGCAGCGGGGGACAGGGGAGGGAAAAACTGTTTTTT

v_gene: TRBV28
d_gene: .
abundance: many
j_gene: TRBJ2-1
CDR3aa: CASTTTHEQFF
CDR3nt: TGTGCCAGCACCACTACGCACGAGCAGTTCTTC

v_gene: TRBV3-1
d_gene: .
abundance: medium-sized
j_gene: TRBJ2-7
CDR3aa: CASSQAAYEQYF
CDR3nt: TGTGCCAGCAGCCAAGCAGCCTACGAGCAGTACTTC

v_gene: TRBV4-1
d_gene: TRBD1
abundance: .
j_gene: TRBJ2-7
CDR3aa: CASSHPGQGEEQYF
CDR3nt: TGCGCCAGCAGCCATCCGGGACAGGGGGAAGAGCAGTACTTC

v_gene: TRBV28
d_gene: .
abundance: many
j_gene: TRBJ1-5
CDR3aa: CASINRGVLSNQPQHF
CDR3nt: TGTGCCAGCATCAATCGGGGGGTTCTAAGCAATCAGCCCCAGCATTTT

v_gene: TRBV19
d_gene: TRBD2
abundance: many
j_gene: TRBJ2-5
CDR3aa: CASSQLSAGDLQETQYF
CDR3nt: TGTGCCAGTAGTCAATTGTCAGCGGGAGACCTCCAAGAGACCCAGTACTTC

v_gene: TRBV2
d_gene: TRBD1
abundance: many
j_gene: TRBJ2-3
CDR3aa: CASSEQGQGADTQYF
CDR3nt: TGTGCCAGCAGTGAACAAGGACAGGGTGCAGATACGCAGTATTTT

v_gene: TRBV5-1
d_gene: TRBD2
abundance: many
j_gene: TRBJ2-1
CDR3aa: CASSSGTSVNNEQFF
CDR3nt: TGCGCCAGCAGCTCCGGGACTAGCGTTAACAATGAGCAGTTCTTC

v_gene: TRBV20-1
d_gene: .
abundance: .
j_gene: TRBJ2-1
CDR3aa: CSARGTHKIDEQFF
CDR3nt: TGCAGTGCCCGCGGGACTCATAAGATCGATGAGCAGTTCTTC

v_gene: TRBV20-1
d_gene: .
abundance: few
j_gene: TRBJ1-2
CDR3aa: CSARDPGARGYTF
CDR3nt: TGCAGTGCTAGAGATCCGGGGGCGCGGGGCTACACCTTC

v_gene: TRBV21-1
d_gene: .
abundance: .
j_gene: TRBJ2-7
CDR3aa: CASSTGHYEQYF
CDR3nt: TGTGCCAGCTCGACAGGGCACTACGAGCAGTACTTC

v_gene: TRBV20-1
d_gene: .
abundance: few
j_gene: TRBJ1-2
CDR3aa: CSAQLQENYGYTF
CDR3nt: TGCAGTGCTCAATTACAAGAGAACTATGGCTACACCTTC

v_gene: TRBV14
d_gene: TRBD2
abundance: .
j_gene: TRBJ2-1
CDR3aa: CASSQGTSGGNEQFF
CDR3nt: TGTGCCAGCAGCCAAGGGACTAGCGGGGGGAATGAGCAGTTCTTC

v_gene: TRBV28
d_gene: .
abundance: many
j_gene: TRBJ2-2
CDR3aa: CASSPEDPPGELFF
CDR3nt: TGTGCCAGCAGTCCCGAGGATCCCCCGGGGGAGCTGTTTTTT

v_gene: TRBV28
d_gene: .
abundance: .
j_gene: TRBJ1-1
CDR3aa: CASKTRVSHTEAFF
CDR3nt: TGTGCCAGCAAGACCAGGGTGTCGCACACTGAAGCTTTCTTT

v_gene: TRBV28
d_gene: .
abundance: large
j_gene: TRBJ2-3
CDR3aa: CASSPGTPGADTQYF
CDR3nt: TGTGCCAGCAGTCCCGGGACTCCCGGGGCAGATACGCAGTATTTT

v_gene: TRBV10-3
d_gene: .
abundance: .
j_gene: TRBJ2-5
CDR3aa: CAISESWTLQETQYF
CDR3nt: TGTGCCATCAGTGAGTCTTGGACACTTCAAGAGACCCAGTACTTC

v_gene: TRBV7-2
d_gene: .
abundance: many
j_gene: TRBJ2-1
CDR3aa: CASSFSYNEQFF
CDR3nt: TGTGCCAGCAGCTTTAGTTACAATGAGCAGTTCTTC

v_gene: TRBV20-1
d_gene: .
abundance: many
j_gene: TRBJ2-1
CDR3aa: CSARVYGASSYNEQFF
CDR3nt: TGCAGTGCTAGAGTCTACGGGGCTAGCTCCTACAATGAGCAGTTCTTC

v_gene: TRBV29-1
d_gene: TRBD1
abundance: few
j_gene: TRBJ2-2
CDR3aa: CSVSRGPGTGELFF
CDR3nt: TGCAGCGTGAGCAGGGGGCCGGGCACCGGGGAGCTGTTTTTT

v_gene: TRBV18
d_gene: .
abundance: many
j_gene: TRBJ2-7
CDR3aa: CASSPTELEQYF
CDR3nt: TGTGCCAGCTCACCCACCGAACTAGAGCAGTACTTC

v_gene: TRBV2
d_gene: .
abundance: .
j_gene: TRBJ2-6
CDR3aa: CASSDSGANVLTF
CDR3nt: TGTGCCAGCAGTGACTCCGGGGCCAACGTCCTGACTTTC

v_gene: TRBV4-1
d_gene: .
abundance: few
j_gene: TRBJ2-2
CDR3aa: CASSQANLGFTGELFF
CDR3nt: TGCGCCAGCAGCCAAGCTAATTTGGGATTTACCGGGGAGCTGTTTTTT

v_gene: TRBV11-2
d_gene: .
abundance: .
j_gene: TRBJ2-4
CDR3aa: CASSPNPRGDIQYF
CDR3nt: TGTGCCAGCAGCCCAAACCCCCGTGGGGACATTCAGTACTTC

v_gene: TRBV5-6
d_gene: .
abundance: .
j_gene: TRBJ2-7
CDR3aa: CASSSPPPGRYYEQYF
CDR3nt: TGTGCCAGCAGCTCCCCGCCCCCGGGACGGTACTACGAGCAGTACTTC

v_gene: TRBV6-1
d_gene: .
abundance: many
j_gene: TRBJ1-6
CDR3aa: CASRGTVSSSYNSPLHF
CDR3nt: TGTGCCAGCAGAGGGACGGTTTCAAGCTCCTATAATTCACCCCTCCACTTT

v_gene: TRBV6-6
d_gene: TRBD1
abundance: few
j_gene: TRBJ1-6
CDR3aa: CASSQGGVSPLHF
CDR3nt: TGTGCCAGCAGCCAGGGGGGAGTATCACCCCTCCACTTT

v_gene: TRBV7-9
d_gene: .
abundance: many
j_gene: TRBJ2-1
CDR3aa: CASSWTRDEQFF
CDR3nt: TGTGCCAGCAGCTGGACCCGGGATGAGCAGTTCTTC

v_gene: TRBV20-1
d_gene: TRBD1
abundance: .
j_gene: TRBJ1-3
CDR3aa: CSADRGGSGNTIYF
CDR3nt: TGCAGTGCCGACAGGGGCGGCTCTGGAAACACCATATATTTT

v_gene: TRBV29-1
d_gene: .
abundance: few
j_gene: TRBJ1-3
CDR3aa: CSVAGRASDTIYF
CDR3nt: TGCAGCGTTGCTGGTCGGGCCTCGGACACCATATATTTT

v_gene: TRBV20-1
d_gene: TRBD1
abundance: few
j_gene: TRBJ2-7
CDR3aa: CSASEDRRKPYEQYF
CDR3nt: TGCAGTGCTAGCGAGGACAGGAGAAAACCCTACGAGCAGTACTTC

v_gene: TRBV5-1
d_gene: TRBD2
abundance: many
j_gene: TRBJ2-3
CDR3aa: CASSLKREGTDTQYF
CDR3nt: TGCGCCAGCAGCTTAAAGCGGGAGGGCACAGATACGCAGTATTTT

v_gene: TRBV9
d_gene: .
abundance: many
j_gene: TRBJ2-3
CDR3aa: CASSPGDLPTDTQYF
CDR3nt: TGTGCCAGCAGCCCAGGAGACCTACCCACAGATACGCAGTATTTT

v_gene: TRBV6-4
d_gene: TRBD2
abundance: .
j_gene: TRBJ2-3
CDR3aa: CASSPGLDADTQYF
CDR3nt: TGTGCCAGCAGTCCAGGACTAGACGCAGATACGCAGTATTTT

v_gene: TRBV24-1
d_gene: TRBD1
abundance: few
j_gene: TRBJ2-3
CDR3aa: CATSAHGTAKGDTQYF
CDR3nt: TGTGCCACCAGTGCCCATGGGACAGCAAAAGGGGATACGCAGTATTTT

v_gene: TRBV5-4
d_gene: TRBD2
abundance: few
j_gene: TRBJ2-7
CDR3aa: CASSFTVRGDYEQYF
CDR3nt: TGTGCCAGCAGCTTCACGGTACGGGGGGACTACGAGCAGTACTTC

v_gene: TRBV7-2
d_gene: TRBD1
abundance: many
j_gene: TRBJ1-1
CDR3aa: CASTGQGQSNTEAFF
CDR3nt: TGTGCCAGCACCGGCCAGGGACAGTCTAACACTGAAGCTTTCTTT

v_gene: TRBV6-1
d_gene: .
abundance: many
j_gene: TRBJ1-1
CDR3aa: CASRPRANTEAFF
CDR3nt: TGTGCCAGCCGGCCGCGGGCTAACACTGAAGCTTTCTTT

v_gene: TRBV6-2/TRBV6-3
d_gene: TRBD2
abundance: .
j_gene: TRBJ2-1
CDR3aa: CASSYSGRANEQFF
CDR3nt: TGTGCCAGCAGTTACAGCGGGAGGGCCAATGAGCAGTTCTTC

v_gene: TRBV29-1
d_gene: .
abundance: many
j_gene: TRBJ2-7
CDR3aa: CSVEVSRQEQYF
CDR3nt: TGCAGCGTTGAAGTATCCCGGCAAGAGCAGTACTTC

v_gene: TRBV10-2
d_gene: .
abundance: few
j_gene: TRBJ1-6
CDR3aa: CASREQDGSPLHF
CDR3nt: TGCGCCAGCAGGGAACAGGATGGTTCACCCCTCCACTTT

v_gene: TRBV10-3
d_gene: TRBD2
abundance: .
j_gene: TRBJ2-7
CDR3aa: CAISDGGFYEQYF
CDR3nt: TGTGCCATCAGTGACGGGGGGTTCTACGAGCAGTACTTC

v_gene: TRBV7-2
d_gene: .
abundance: .
j_gene: TRBJ1-3
CDR3aa: CASSPWRGVGNTIYF
CDR3nt: TGTGCCAGCAGCCCCTGGAGGGGCGTTGGAAACACCATATATTTT

v_gene: TRBV7-9
d_gene: .
abundance: .
j_gene: TRBJ2-2
CDR3aa: CASSLEVELFF
CDR3nt: TGTGCCAGCAGCTTAGAGGTCGAGCTGTTTTTT

v_gene: TRBV10-3
d_gene: .
abundance: .
j_gene: TRBJ2-7
CDR3aa: CAISEKGDTYEQYF
CDR3nt: TGTGCCATCAGTGAGAAAGGGGACACCTACGAGCAGTACTTC

v_gene: TRBV12-3/TRBV12-4
d_gene: .
abundance: many
j_gene: TRBJ2-5
CDR3aa: CASGPWDWEETQYF
CDR3nt: TGTGCCAGCGGACCGTGGGACTGGGAAGAGACCCAGTACTTC

v_gene: TRBV7-2
d_gene: TRBD2
abundance: many
j_gene: TRBJ2-4
CDR3aa: CASSPGLAGGNIQYF
CDR3nt: TGTGCCAGCAGCCCGGGACTAGCGGGGGGTAACATTCAGTACTTC

v_gene: TRBV29-1
d_gene: TRBD1
abundance: many
j_gene: TRBJ1-1
CDR3aa: CSAGDRSTEAFF
CDR3nt: TGCAGCGCCGGGGACAGATCAACTGAAGCTTTCTTT

v_gene: TRBV30
d_gene: .
abundance: .
j_gene: TRBJ2-3
CDR3aa: CAWSRGDGPTQYF
CDR3nt: TGTGCCTGGAGCCGAGGGGACGGACCTACGCAGTATTTT

v_gene: TRBV30
d_gene: .
abundance: .
j_gene: TRBJ2-1
CDR3aa: CAWRRTLNNEQFF
CDR3nt: TGTGCCTGGAGACGGACTCTAAACAATGAGCAGTTCTTC

v_gene: TRBV14
d_gene: TRBD2
abundance: few
j_gene: TRBJ2-1
CDR3aa: CASSPGLAGGTSYNEQFF
CDR3nt: TGTGCCAGCAGCCCGGGACTAGCGGGAGGTACCTCCTACAATGAGCAGTTCTTC

v_gene: TRBV7-2
d_gene: .
abundance: few
j_gene: TRBJ2-1
CDR3aa: CASSLVQGRNEQFF
CDR3nt: TGTGCCAGCAGCTTAGTGCAAGGGAGGAATGAGCAGTTCTTC

v_gene: TRBV7-3
d_gene: .
abundance: few
j_gene: TRBJ2-3
CDR3aa: CASSLQPTDTQYF
CDR3nt: TGTGCCAGCAGCTTACAGCCCACAGATACGCAGTATTTT